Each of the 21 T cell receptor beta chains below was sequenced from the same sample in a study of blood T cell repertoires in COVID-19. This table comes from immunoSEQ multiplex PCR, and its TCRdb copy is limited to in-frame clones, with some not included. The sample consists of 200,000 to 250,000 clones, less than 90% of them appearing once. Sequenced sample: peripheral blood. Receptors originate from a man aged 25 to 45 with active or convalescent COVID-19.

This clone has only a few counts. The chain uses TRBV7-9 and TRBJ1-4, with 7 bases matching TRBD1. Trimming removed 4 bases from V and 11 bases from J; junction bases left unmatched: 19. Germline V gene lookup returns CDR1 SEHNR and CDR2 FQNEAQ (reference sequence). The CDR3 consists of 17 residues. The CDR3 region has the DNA TGTGCCAGCAGCTCGGAGACAGGGAGTATAGCTGGGCAGAAACTGTTTTTT. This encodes CASSSETGSIAGQKLFF.

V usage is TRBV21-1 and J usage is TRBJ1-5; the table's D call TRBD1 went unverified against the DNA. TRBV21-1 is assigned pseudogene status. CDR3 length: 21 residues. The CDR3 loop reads CASSKNAGQGPGVGSNQPQHF. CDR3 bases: TGTGCCAGCAGCAAAAACGCAGGACAGGGGCCGGGGGTAGGAAGCAATCAGCCCCAGCATTTT.

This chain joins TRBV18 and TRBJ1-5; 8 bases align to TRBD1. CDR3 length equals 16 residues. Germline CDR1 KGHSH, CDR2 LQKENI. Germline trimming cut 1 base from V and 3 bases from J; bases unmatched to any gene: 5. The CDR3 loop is CASSPQGQGTNQPQHF. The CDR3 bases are TGTGCCAGCTCACCACAAGGACAGGGAACCAATCAGCCCCAGCATTTT.

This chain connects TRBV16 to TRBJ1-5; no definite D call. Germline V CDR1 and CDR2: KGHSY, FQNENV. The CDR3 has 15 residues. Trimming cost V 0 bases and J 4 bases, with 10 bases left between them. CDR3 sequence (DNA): TGTGCCAGCAGCCAATCGATCCAGTTAAATCAGCCCCAGCATTTT. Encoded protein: CASSQSIQLNQPQHF.

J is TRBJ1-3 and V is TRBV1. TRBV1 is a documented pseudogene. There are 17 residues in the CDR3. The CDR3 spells CTSSQPPGTYSGNTIYF. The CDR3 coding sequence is TGCACCAGCAGCCAGCCGCCGGGGACTTACTCTGGAAACACCATATATTTT.

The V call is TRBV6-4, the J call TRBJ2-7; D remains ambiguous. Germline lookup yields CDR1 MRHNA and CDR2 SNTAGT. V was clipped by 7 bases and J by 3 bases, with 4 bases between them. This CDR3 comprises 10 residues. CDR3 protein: CASTFYEQYF. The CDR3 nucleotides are TGTGCCAGCACTTTCTACGAGCAGTACTTC.

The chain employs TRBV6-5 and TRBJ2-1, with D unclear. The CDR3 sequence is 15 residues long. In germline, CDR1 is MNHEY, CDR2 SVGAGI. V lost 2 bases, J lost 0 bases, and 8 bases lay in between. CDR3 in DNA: TGTGCCAGCAGTTACGCTTCTAACTCCTACAATGAGCAGTTCTTC. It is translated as CASSYASNSYNEQFF.

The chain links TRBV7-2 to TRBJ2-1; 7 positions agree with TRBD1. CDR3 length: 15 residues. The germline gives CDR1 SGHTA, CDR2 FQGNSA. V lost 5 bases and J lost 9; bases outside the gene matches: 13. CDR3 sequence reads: CASSRDSDPRGEQFF. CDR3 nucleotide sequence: TGTGCCAGCAGCCGGGACAGCGACCCCCGGGGTGAGCAGTTCTTC.

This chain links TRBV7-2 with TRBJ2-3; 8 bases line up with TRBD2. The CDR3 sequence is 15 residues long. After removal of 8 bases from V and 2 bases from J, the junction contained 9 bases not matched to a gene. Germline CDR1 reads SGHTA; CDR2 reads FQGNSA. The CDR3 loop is CASSGVAGLTDTQYF. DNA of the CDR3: TGTGCCAGCTCGGGGGTAGCGGGGCTCACAGATACGCAGTATTTT.

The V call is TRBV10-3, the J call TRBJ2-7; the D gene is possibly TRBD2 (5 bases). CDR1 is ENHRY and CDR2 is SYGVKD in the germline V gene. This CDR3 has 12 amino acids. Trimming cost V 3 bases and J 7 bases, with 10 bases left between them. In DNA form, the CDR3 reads TGTGCCATCAGTGATCGAGGACTTGAGCAGTACTTC. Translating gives CAISDRGLEQYF.

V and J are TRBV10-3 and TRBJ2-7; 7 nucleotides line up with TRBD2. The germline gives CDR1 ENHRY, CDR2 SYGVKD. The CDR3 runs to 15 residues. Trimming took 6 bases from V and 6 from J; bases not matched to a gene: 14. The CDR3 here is CAISSGEGSRAEQYF. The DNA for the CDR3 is TGTGCCATCAGCTCGGGGGAGGGCTCCCGGGCCGAGCAGTACTTC.

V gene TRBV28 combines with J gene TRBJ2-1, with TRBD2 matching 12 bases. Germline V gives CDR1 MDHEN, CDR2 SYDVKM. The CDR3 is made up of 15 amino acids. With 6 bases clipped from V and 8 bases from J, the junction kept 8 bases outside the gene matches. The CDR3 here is CASRPLAGGPDEQFF. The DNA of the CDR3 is TGTGCCAGCAGACCCCTAGCGGGAGGGCCAGATGAGCAGTTCTTC.

The CDR3 loop is CASSPGTYNEQFF. The CDR3 DNA is TGTGCCAGCAGCCCCGGGACCTACAATGAGCAGTTCTTC. This chain connects TRBV4-2 to TRBJ2-1, with D maybe TRBD2 (5 bases). Germline V lookup: CDR1 LGHNA, CDR2 YNFKEQ. The CDR3 is 13 residues long. Trimming took 4 bases from V and 2 from J, leaving 6 bases between them.

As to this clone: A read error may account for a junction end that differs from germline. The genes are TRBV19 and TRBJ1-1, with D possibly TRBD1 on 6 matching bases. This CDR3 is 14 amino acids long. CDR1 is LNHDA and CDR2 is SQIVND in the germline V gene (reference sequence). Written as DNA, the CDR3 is TGTGCCAGTACCATCCGCGGCGGGGGGCTCCCGACCCCGTTT. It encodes CASTIRGGGLPTPF.

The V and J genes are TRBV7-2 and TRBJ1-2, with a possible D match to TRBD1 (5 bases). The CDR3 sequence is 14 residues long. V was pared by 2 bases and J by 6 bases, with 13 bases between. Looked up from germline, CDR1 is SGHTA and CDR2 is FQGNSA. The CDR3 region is CASSLSSGEHGYTF. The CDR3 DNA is TGTGCCAGCAGCTTATCGTCGGGGGAGCATGGCTACACCTTC.

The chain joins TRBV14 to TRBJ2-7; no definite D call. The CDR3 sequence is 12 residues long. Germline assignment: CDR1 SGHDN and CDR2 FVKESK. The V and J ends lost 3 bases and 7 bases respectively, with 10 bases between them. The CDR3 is CASSQRTREQYF. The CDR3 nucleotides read TGTGCCAGCAGCCAGAGAACGAGGGAGCAGTACTTC.

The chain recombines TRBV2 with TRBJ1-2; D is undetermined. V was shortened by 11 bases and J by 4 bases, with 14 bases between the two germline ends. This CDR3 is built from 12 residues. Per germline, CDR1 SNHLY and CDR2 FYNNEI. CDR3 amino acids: CAGRGFPYGYTF. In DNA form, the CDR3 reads TGTGCCGGGAGAGGTTTCCCCTATGGCTACACCTTC.

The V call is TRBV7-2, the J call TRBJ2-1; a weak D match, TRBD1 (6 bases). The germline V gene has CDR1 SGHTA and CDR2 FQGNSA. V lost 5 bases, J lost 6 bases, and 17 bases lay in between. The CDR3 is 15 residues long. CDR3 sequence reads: CASSPGGNRFNEQFF. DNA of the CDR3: TGTGCCAGCAGCCCTGGGGGCAATAGGTTCAATGAGCAGTTCTTC.

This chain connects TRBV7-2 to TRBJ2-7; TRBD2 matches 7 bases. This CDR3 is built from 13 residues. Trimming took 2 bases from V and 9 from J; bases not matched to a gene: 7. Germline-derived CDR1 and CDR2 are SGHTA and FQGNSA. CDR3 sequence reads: CASSLTFPGGQYF. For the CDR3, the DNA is TGTGCCAGCAGCTTAACTTTTCCGGGGGGGCAGTACTTC.

CDR3 coding DNA: TGTGCCAGCAGCGTAAATTGTAGGAGGGGGCGCGACACTGAAGCTTTCTTT. Its protein product is CASSVNCRRGRDTEAFF. The chain combines TRBV9 with TRBJ1-1; 7 bases map to TRBD1. The germline V gene has CDR1 SGDLS and CDR2 YYNGEE. The CDR3 totals 17 residues. V lost 1 base, J lost 3 bases, and 12 bases stayed unmatched.

DNA for the CDR3: TGTGCCAGCAGCCAAGTCAGGGGGAGTTCACCCCTCCACTTT. Translated, it gives CASSQVRGSSPLHF. This chain uses TRBV14 with TRBJ1-6, with 7 bases identical to TRBD1. The CDR3 loop spans 14 amino acids. V shed 1 base and J 9 bases; nucleotides not matched to a gene: 3. From germline, CDR1 is SGHDN and CDR2 FVKESK. Drawing the rest from reference TRBV14 and TRBJ1-6, the complete variable domain is EAGVTQFPSHSVIEKGQTVTLRCDPISGHDNLYWYRRVMGKEIKFLLHFVKESKQDESGMPNNRFLAERTGGTYSTLKVQPAELEDSGVYFCASSQVRGSSPLHFGNGTRLTVT.